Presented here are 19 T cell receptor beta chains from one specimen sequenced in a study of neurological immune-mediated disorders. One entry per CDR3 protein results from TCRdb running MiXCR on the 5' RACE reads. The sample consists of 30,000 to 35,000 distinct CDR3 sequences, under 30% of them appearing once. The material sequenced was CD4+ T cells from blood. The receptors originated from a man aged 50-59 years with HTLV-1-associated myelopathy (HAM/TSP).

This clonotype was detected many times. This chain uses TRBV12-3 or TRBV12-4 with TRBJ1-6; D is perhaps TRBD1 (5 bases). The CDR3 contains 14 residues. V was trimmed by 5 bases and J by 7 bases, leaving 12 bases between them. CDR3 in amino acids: CASSPGTGNSPLHF. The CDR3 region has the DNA TGTGCCAGCAGTCCCGGGACGGGAAATTCACCCCTCCACTTT.

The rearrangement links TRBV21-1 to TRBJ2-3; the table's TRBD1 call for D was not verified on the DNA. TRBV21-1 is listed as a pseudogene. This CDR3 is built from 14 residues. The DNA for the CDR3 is TGTGCCAGCACCACCGGGACACACACAGATACGCAGTATTTT. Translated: CASTTGTHTDTQYF.

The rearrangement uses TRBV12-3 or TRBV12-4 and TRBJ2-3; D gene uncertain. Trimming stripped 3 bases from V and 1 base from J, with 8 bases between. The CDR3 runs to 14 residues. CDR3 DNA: TGTGCCAGCAGTTTGTGGGTGGGCACAGATACGCAGTATTTT. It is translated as CASSLWVGTDTQYF.

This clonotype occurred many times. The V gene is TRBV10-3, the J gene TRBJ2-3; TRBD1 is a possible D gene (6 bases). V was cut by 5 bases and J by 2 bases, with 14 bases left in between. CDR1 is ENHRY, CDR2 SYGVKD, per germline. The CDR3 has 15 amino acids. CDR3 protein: CAISPQGADTDTQYF. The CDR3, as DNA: TGTGCCATCAGTCCACAGGGCGCAGACACAGATACGCAGTATTTT.

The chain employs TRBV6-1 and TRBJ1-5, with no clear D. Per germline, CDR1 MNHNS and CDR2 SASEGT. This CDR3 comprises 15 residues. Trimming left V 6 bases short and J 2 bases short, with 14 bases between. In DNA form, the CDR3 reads TGTGCCAGCAGGGCAACAGAGAGTTGCAATCAGCCCCAGCATTTT. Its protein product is CASRATESCNQPQHF.

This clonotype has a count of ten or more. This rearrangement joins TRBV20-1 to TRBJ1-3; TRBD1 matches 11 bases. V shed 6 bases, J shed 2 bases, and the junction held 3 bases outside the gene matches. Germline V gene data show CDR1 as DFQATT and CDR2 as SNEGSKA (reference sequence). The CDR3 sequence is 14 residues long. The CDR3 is CSARDRGTGNTIYF. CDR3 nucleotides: TGCAGTGCCCGGGACAGGGGGACTGGAAACACCATATATTTT.

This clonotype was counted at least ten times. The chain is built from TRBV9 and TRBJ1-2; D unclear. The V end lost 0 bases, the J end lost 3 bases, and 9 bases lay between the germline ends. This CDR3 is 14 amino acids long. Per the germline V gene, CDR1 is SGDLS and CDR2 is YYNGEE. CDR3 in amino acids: CASSVGSGDYGYTF. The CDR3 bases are TGTGCCAGCAGCGTAGGTTCAGGAGACTATGGCTACACCTTC.

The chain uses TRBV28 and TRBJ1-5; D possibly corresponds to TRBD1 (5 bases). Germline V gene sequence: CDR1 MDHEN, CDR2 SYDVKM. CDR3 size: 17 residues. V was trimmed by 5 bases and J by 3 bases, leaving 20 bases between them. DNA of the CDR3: TGTGCCAGCAGTCCCCCCCACGTTCGGGGACCCAATCAGCCCCAGCATTTT. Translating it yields CASSPPHVRGPNQPQHF.

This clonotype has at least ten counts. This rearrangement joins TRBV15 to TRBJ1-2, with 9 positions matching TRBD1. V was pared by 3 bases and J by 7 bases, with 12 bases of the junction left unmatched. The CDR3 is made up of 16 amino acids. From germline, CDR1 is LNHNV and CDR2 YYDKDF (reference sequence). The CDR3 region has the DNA TGTGCCACCAGCAGCCAACAGGGGGCACGGGCCTCTGGCTACACCTTC. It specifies CATSSQQGARASGYTF.

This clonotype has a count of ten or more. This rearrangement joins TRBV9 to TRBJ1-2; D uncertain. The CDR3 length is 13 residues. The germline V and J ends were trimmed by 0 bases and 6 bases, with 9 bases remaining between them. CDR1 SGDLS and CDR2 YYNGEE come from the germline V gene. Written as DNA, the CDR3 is TGTGCCAGCAGCGTAGGAGGGAGTCATGGCTACACCTTC. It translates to CASSVGGSHGYTF.

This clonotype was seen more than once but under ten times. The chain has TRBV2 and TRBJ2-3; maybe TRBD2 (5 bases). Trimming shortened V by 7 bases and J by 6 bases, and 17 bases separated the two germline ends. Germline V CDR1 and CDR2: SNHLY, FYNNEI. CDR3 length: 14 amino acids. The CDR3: CASKFSRGSDTQYF. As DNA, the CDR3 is TGTGCCAGCAAATTTTCTAGAGGGAGCGATACGCAGTATTTT.

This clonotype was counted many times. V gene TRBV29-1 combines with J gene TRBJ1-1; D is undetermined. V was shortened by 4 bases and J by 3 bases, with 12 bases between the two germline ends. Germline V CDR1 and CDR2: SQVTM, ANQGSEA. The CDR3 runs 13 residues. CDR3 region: CSVGGPWDTEAFF. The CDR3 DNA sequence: TGCAGCGTTGGAGGCCCGTGGGACACTGAAGCTTTCTTT.

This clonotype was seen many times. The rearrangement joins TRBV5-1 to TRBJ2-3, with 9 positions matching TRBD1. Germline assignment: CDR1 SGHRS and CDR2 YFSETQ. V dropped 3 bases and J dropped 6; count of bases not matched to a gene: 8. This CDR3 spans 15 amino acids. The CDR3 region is CASSWAGTGSDTQYF. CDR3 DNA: TGCGCCAGCAGCTGGGCCGGGACAGGGTCCGATACGCAGTATTTT. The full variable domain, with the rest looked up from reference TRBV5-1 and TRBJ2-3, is KAGVTQTPRYLIKTRGQQVTLSCSPISGHRSVSWYQQTPGQGLQFLFEYFSETQRNKGNFPGRFSGRQFSNSRSEMNVSTLELGDSALYLCASSWAGTGSDTQYFGPGTRLTVL.

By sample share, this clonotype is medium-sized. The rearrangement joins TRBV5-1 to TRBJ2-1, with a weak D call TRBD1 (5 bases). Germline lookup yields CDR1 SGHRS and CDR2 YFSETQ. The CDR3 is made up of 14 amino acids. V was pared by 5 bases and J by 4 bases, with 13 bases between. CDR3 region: CASSFYDSYNEQFF. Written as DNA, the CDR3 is TGCGCCAGCAGTTTTTACGACAGTTACAATGAGCAGTTCTTC. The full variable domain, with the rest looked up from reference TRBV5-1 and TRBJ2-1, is KAGVTQTPRYLIKTRGQQVTLSCSPISGHRSVSWYQQTPGQGLQFLFEYFSETQRNKGNFPGRFSGRQFSNSRSEMNVSTLELGDSALYLCASSFYDSYNEQFFGPGTRLTVL.

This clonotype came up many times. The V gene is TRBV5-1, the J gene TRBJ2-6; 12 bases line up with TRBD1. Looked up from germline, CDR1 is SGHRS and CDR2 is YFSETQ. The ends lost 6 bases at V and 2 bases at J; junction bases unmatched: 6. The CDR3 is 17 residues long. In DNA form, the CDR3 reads TGCGCCAGCACCTCCGGGACAGGGGGCGCTGGGGCCAACGTCCTGACTTTC. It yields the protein CASTSGTGGAGANVLTF.

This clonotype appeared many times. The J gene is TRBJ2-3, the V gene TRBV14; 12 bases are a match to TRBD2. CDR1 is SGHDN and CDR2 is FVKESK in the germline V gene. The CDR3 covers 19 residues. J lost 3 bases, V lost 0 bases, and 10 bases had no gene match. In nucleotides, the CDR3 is TGTGCCAGCAGCCAAGAAGGGGATCTAGCGGGAGGGCCAACAGATACGCAGTATTTT. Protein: CASSQEGDLAGGPTDTQYF.

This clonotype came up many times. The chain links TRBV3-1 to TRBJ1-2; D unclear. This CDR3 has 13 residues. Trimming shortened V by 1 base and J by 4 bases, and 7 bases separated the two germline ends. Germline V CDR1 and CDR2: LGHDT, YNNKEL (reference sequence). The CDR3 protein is CASSQGAIYGYTF. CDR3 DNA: TGTGCCAGCAGCCAAGGGGCCATCTATGGCTACACCTTC.

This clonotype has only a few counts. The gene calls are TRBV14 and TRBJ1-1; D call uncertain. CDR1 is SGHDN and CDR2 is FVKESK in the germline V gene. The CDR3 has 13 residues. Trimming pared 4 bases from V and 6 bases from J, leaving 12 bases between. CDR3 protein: CASSLQFGAEAFF. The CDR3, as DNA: TGTGCCAGCAGCCTGCAGTTCGGGGCTGAAGCTTTCTTT. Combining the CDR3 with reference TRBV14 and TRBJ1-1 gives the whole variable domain EAGVTQFPSHSVIEKGQTVTLRCDPISGHDNLYWYRRVMGKEIKFLLHFVKESKQDESGMPNNRFLAERTGGTYSTLKVQPAELEDSGVYFCASSLQFGAEAFFGQGTRLTVV.

CDR3 coding DNA: TGTGCCAGCACCGGTAGGTCCGACAATGAGCAGTTCTTC. Translation: CASTGRSDNEQFF. This sequence joins TRBV6-5 and TRBJ2-1; D gene ambiguous. This CDR3 is 13 amino acids long. CDR1 is MNHEY, CDR2 SVGAGI, per germline. V was shortened by 7 bases and J by 5 bases, with 12 bases between the two germline ends.